These 13 T cell receptor beta chains share one sample of origin, sequenced in a study of blood T cell repertoires in COVID-19. Sequenced by immunoSEQ multiplex PCR; TCRdb stores in-frame clones only, minus some. The sample consists of tens of thousands of clones, approximately 88% of them appearing once. Sequencing was performed on peripheral blood. The source is a human donor with active COVID-19. The donor label of this sample is uncertain.

This chain links TRBV5-1 with TRBJ1-1; D is uncertain. V gave up 0 bases and J gave up 1 base, with 10 bases separating them. CDR3 length equals 15 residues. Germline CDR1 reads SGHRS; CDR2 reads YFSETQ. The CDR3 here is CASSLAPGSNTEAFF. The CDR3 nucleotides are TGCGCCAGCAGCTTGGCCCCAGGTTCGAACACTGAAGCTTTCTTT.

This clone has only a few counts. This chain's CDR3 is CATQRGNNEQFF. The CDR3 nucleotides read TGTGCCACCCAACGGGGAAACAATGAGCAGTTCTTC. The chain employs TRBV24-1 and TRBJ2-1, with D perhaps matching TRBD2 (5 bases). The ends were cut back, 9 bases at V and 5 bases at J, with 10 bases in the middle. The germline V gene encodes CDR1 KGHDR and CDR2 SFDVKD. CDR3 length: 12 residues.

The rearrangement joins TRBV2 to TRBJ2-1; 14 nucleotides align to TRBD2. Germline V gene data show CDR1 as SNHLY and CDR2 as FYNNEI. Trimming took 7 bases from V and 10 from J; bases not matched to a gene: 15. This CDR3 contains 17 residues. CDR3 DNA sequence: TGTGCCAGCAATCTTGGACTAGCGGGGGGTCCTGCAGGGGAGCAGTTCTTC. It codes for CASNLGLAGGPAGEQFF.

The chain carries TRBV4-1 and TRBJ1-5; TRBD1 aligns across 8 bases. Germline assignment: CDR1 MGHRA and CDR2 YSYEKL. The junction had 6 bases not matched to a gene; V was cut back by 8 bases and J by 3 bases. CDR3 length: 14 amino acids. The CDR3 spells CASGQQGDNQPQHF. The CDR3 DNA reads as TGCGCCAGCGGTCAACAGGGGGACAATCAGCCCCAGCATTTT.

The genes are TRBV6-5 and TRBJ1-2; 7 bases fit TRBD1. There are 13 residues in the CDR3. Germline CDR1 is MNHEY and CDR2 is SVGAGI. Trimming cost V 4 bases and J 5 bases; bases outside gene matches: 4. CDR3: CASSLEGAYGYTF. CDR3 nucleotide sequence: TGTGCCAGCAGTTTGGAGGGGGCGTATGGCTACACCTTC.

The rearrangement links TRBV5-4 to TRBJ2-6; unclear D gene. This CDR3 has 13 amino acids. Germline-derived CDR1 and CDR2 are SGHNT and YYREEE (reference sequence). Trimming pared 0 bases from V and 4 bases from J, leaving 2 bases between. CDR3 sequence reads: CASSLAGANVLTF. In DNA form, the CDR3 reads TGTGCCAGCAGCTTGGCGGGGGCCAACGTCCTGACTTTC.

V gene TRBV18 combines with J gene TRBJ2-3; weak D call: TRBD1 (6 bases). The CDR3 is made up of 16 amino acids. Germline V CDR1 and CDR2: KGHSH, LQKENI. With 6 bases removed from V and 2 bases from J, the gap between germline ends came to 18 bases. In DNA form, the CDR3 reads TGTGCCAGCTCCCCGCTTGGACAGAGCCTCACAGATACGCAGTATTTT. Encoded protein: CASSPLGQSLTDTQYF.

The sample holds a few counts of this clone. The chain recombines TRBV10-3 with TRBJ1-3; 7 bases are shared with TRBD1. The germline CDR1 and CDR2 sequences are ENHRY and SYGVKD. V gave up 3 bases and J gave up 2 bases; unmatched junction bases: 4. The CDR3 sequence is 15 residues long. CDR3 sequence (DNA): TGTGCCATCAGTGACACAGGGGTTGCTGGAAACACCATATATTTT. Translated: CAISDTGVAGNTIYF.

This clone was seen only once. The chain employs TRBV6-2 or TRBV6-3 and TRBJ1-1; D gene ambiguous. Trimming removed 6 bases from V and 5 bases from J, with 13 bases in between. CDR1 MNHEY and CDR2 SVGEGT come from the germline V gene. CDR3 length: 13 amino acids. The DNA of the CDR3 is TGTGCCAGCAGCGGCGGGAAACAGACTGAAGCTTTCTTT. It is translated as CASSGGKQTEAFF.

The chain links TRBV4-3 to TRBJ2-2; 10 bases match TRBD2. V shed 0 bases, J shed 2 bases, and the junction held 6 bases outside the gene matches. The V gene's germline CDR1 is LGHNA and CDR2 YSLEER. The CDR3 is 18 amino acids. CDR3 region: CASSQDAAGGSNTGELFF. CDR3 in DNA: TGCGCCAGCAGCCAAGATGCAGCGGGAGGGTCTAACACCGGGGAGCTGTTTTTT.

The chain is built from TRBV11-2 and TRBJ2-7; D is uncertain. Germline V lookup: CDR1 SGHAT, CDR2 FQNNGV. CDR3 length: 15 amino acids. Trimming left V 1 base short and J 1 base short, with 11 bases between. For the CDR3, the DNA is TGTGCCAGCAGCTTAGGGCCGGCAGCGTCCTACGAGCAGTACTTC. Protein product: CASSLGPAASYEQYF.

V is TRBV7-8 and J is TRBJ2-7; D possibly corresponds to TRBD2 (6 bases). This CDR3 comprises 14 residues. V was trimmed by 3 bases and J by 6 bases, leaving 15 bases between them. Germline assignment: CDR1 SGHVS and CDR2 FQNEAQ. In DNA, the CDR3 is TGTGCCAGCAGCTTCGGAGGGCTGATCGCCGAGCAGTACTTC. It is translated as CASSFGGLIAEQYF.

This clone was observed a single time. The chain uses TRBV9 and TRBJ2-6; the match to TRBD1 covers 9 bases. Germline values: CDR1 SGDLS, CDR2 YYNGEE. After removal of 5 bases from V and 1 base from J, the junction contained 7 bases not matched to a gene. The CDR3 is 17 amino acids. CDR3 in amino acids: CASRGQGILSGANVLTF. DNA of the CDR3: TGTGCCAGCAGGGGACAGGGCATATTATCTGGGGCCAACGTCCTGACTTTC.